This T cell receptor (beta chain) originates from a study of vaccination effects on CD4 cells after COVID-19. Study-level information: Post-vaccine specimens arrived a median 72 days past the second dose. Study results and caveats: Few convalescent patients were studied, and early post-infection samples were lacking.

This clone was found a few times. Its target is unknown. V was cut by 0 bases and J by 0 bases, with 6 bases left in between. Germline CDR1 reads SGHRS; CDR2 reads YFSETQ. The CDR3 consists of 15 residues. Assay used: immunoSEQ multiplex PCR; TCRdb lists only in-frame clones, some missing. Of 55,000 to 70,000 clones listed, roughly 79% are singletons. The ViraFEST assay expanded antigen-specific CD4+ T cells with viral peptide pools before sequencing. An approximately 10-day culture period preceded the isolation of CD4+ T cells. Of the BNT162b2 and mRNA-1273 vaccines, participants received two doses of one or the other. Around 2 million PBMC were placed in each well, which was supplemented with 8.5 to 10 IU/ml IL-2 and around 9.4 ug/ml peptides. IL-2 medium took the place of half the medium on both days 3 and 7.

The genes are TRBV5-1 and TRBJ1-4, with unresolved D. This clonotype was obtained from a human donor who received a COVID-19 vaccine. Sequences were derived from CD4+ T cells from PBMCs cultured with HCoV-OC43 spike peptides, sampled after COVID-19 vaccination. Documented subset: HCoV-OC43 spike overlapping peptide pool stimulation. The CDR3 loop is CASSLGPSTNEKLFF. The CDR3 bases are TGCGCCAGCAGCTTGGGACCATCAACTAATGAAAAACTGTTTTTT.